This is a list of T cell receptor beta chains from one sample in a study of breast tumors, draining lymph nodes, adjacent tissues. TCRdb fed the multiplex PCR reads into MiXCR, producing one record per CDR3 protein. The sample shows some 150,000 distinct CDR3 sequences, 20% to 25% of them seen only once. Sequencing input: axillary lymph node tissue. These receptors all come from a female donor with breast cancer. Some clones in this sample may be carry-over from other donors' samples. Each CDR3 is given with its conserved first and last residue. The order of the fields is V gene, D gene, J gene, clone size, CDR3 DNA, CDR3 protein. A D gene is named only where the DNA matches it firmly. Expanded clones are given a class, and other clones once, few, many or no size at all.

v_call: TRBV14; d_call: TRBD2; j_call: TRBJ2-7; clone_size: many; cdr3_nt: TGTGCCAGCAGCCAAGGGGCAGGCCTAGCGGGAGGATTATACGAGCAGTACTTC; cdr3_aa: CASSQGAGLAGGLYEQYF
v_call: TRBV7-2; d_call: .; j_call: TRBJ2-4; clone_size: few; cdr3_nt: TGTGCCAGCAGCTTAGGGCGGGTGGGGAGGAACATTCAGTACTTC; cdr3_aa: CASSLGRVGRNIQYF
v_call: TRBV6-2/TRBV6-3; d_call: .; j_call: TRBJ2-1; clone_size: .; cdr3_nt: TGTGCCAGCAGAGATAGCCCTAGGGAGCAGTTCTTC; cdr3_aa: CASRDSPREQFF
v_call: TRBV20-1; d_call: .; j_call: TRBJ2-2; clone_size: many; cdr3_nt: TGCAGTGCTGGGACACCGAACACCGGGGAGCTGTTTTTT; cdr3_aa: CSAGTPNTGELFF
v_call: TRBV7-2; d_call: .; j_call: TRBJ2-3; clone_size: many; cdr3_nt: TGTGCCAGCAGCTTAGGGGGACATAGCACAGATACGCAGTATTTT; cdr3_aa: CASSLGGHSTDTQYF
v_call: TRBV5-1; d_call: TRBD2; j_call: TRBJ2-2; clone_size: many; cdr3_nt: TGCGCCACCAGCCAGGACGGGAGGACTGACGGGGAGCTGTTTTTT; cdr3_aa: CATSQDGRTDGELFF
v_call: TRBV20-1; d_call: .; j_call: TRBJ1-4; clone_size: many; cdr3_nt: TGCAGTGCGTACAGGCCAACTAATGAAAAACTGTTTTTT; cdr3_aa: CSAYRPTNEKLFF
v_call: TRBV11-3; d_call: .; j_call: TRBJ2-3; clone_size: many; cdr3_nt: TGTGCCAGCAGCGTAGATGCGGATACGCAGTATTTT; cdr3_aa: CASSVDADTQYF
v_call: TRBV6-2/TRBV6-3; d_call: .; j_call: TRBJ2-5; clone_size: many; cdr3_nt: TGTGCCAGCAGTTACAGAGGGGATCAAGAGACCCAGTACTTC; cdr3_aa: CASSYRGDQETQYF
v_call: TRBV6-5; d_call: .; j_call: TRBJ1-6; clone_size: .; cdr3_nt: TGTGCCAGCAGTTACTCGACGCAGGGGAGCTCCTATAATTCACTCCTCCACTTT; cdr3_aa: CASSYSTQGSSYNSLLHF
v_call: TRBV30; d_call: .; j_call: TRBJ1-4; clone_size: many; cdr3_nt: TGTGCCTGGAGCGCAGGACGGGGAAATGAAAAACTGTTTTTT; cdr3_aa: CAWSAGRGNEKLFF
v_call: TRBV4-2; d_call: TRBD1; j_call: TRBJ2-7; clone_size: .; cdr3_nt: TGTGCCAGCAGCCAACAGACAGGGTCGACCTACGAGCAGTACTTC; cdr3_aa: CASSQQTGSTYEQYF
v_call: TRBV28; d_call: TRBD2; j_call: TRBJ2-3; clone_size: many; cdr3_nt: TGTGCCAGCAGTCGTGGACTAGCGGGAGGGCCGGGCACAGATACGCAGTATTTT; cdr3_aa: CASSRGLAGGPGTDTQYF
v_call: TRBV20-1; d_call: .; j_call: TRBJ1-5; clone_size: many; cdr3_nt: TGCAGTGCCACGAACAGGGCGGGTCAGCCCCAGCATTTT; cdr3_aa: CSATNRAGQPQHF